This is a list of T cell receptor beta chains from one sample in a study of blood T cell repertoires in COVID-19. Profiled with immunoSEQ multiplex PCR; TCRdb holds only in-frame clones, not every one. The sample has 250,000 to 350,000 clones; around 89% are singletons. The sequencing input was peripheral blood. These receptors were taken from a woman between 50 and 59 years old with COVID-19, enrolled during active disease. Each CDR3 is given without its conserved first and last residue. Fields, in order: J gene, CDR3 length, V gene, CDR3 protein.

>TRBJ2-5|11|TRBV9
ASSVKGWETQY
>TRBJ2-7|13|TRBV7-9
ASGSSGTGAYEQY
>TRBJ1-1|13|TRBV27
ASRRSDRMNTEAF
>TRBJ2-7|15|TRBV5-1
ASSLGSGLAALNEQY
>TRBJ2-1|12|TRBV11-2
ASSPGTIYNEQF
>TRBJ2-7|13|TRBV5-1
ASSSDPDSTYEQY
>TRBJ2-3|14|TRBV7-2
ASSRGLAGGKDTQY
>TRBJ2-3|12|TRBV7-9
ASRTSGNTDTQY
>TRBJ1-1|11|TRBV30
AWKNRVNTEAF
>TRBJ2-1|17|TRBV5-1
ASSSTGLAGWSGYNEQF
>TRBJ2-7|13|TRBV27
ASSWGQGVIYEQY
>TRBJ2-2|12|TRBV18
ASSGTSDTGELF
>TRBJ1-3|17|TRBV19
ASTTRINRGHRSGNTIY
>TRBJ1-5|15|TRBV5-6
ASSLYTGLYSNQPQH
>TRBJ2-4|13|TRBV6-5
ASSYDRGRENIQY
>TRBJ2-1|18|TRBV5-4
ASSSPGQGILVVGDNEQF